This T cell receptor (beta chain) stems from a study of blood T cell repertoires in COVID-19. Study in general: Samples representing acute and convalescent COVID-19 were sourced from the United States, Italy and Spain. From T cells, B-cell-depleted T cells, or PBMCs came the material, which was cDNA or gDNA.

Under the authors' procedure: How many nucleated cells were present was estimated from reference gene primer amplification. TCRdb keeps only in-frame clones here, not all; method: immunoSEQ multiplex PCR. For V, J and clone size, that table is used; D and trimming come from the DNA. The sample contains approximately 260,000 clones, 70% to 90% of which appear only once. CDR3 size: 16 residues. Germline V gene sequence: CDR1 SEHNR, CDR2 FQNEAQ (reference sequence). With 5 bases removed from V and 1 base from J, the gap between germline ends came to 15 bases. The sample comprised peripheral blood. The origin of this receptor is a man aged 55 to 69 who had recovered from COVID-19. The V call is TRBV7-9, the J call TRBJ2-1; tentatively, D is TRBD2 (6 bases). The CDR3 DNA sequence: TGTGCCAGCAGCCCACTTGGAGGGCCTTCCTACAATGAGCAGTTCTTC. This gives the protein CASSPLGGPSYNEQFF. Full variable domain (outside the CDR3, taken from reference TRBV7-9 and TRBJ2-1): DTGVSQNPRHKITKRGQNVTFRCDPISEHNRLYWYRQTLGQGPEFLTYFQNEAQLEKSRLLSDRFSAERPKGSFSTLEIQRTEQGDSAMYLCASSPLGGPSYNEQFFGPGTRLTVL.